This TCR beta chain is from a study of T cells after yellow fever vaccination. CDR1 and CDR2 from the germline V gene are ENHRY and SYGVKD. This CDR3 contains 17 residues. V was pared by 4 bases and J by 2 bases, with 9 bases of the junction left unmatched. Findings and caveats of the study: Researchers noted that a small share of clonotypes showed up in both CD4 and CD8 compartments. High-abundance clonotypes from the bulk population could contaminate FACS-sorted repertoires.

TCRdb processed the 5' RACE reads anew with MiXCR; each CDR3 protein has one entry. The table has roughly 310,000 distinct CDR3 sequences, 8.7% seen once. This clonotype was found a few times. The target antigen is unknown. The origin of this receptor is a man aged 18 to 29 who received the YFV17D yellow fever vaccine. The chain has TRBV10-3 and TRBJ2-2; 8 bases map to TRBD1. The sequencing used PBMCs, collected on the day of the first yellow fever vaccination. The CDR3 spells CAISGGPGTGNTGELFF. The CDR3, as DNA: TGTGCCATCAGTGGAGGCCCCGGGACAGGAAACACCGGGGAGCTGTTTTTT.